This T cell receptor (beta chain) is drawn from a study of T cells after posttransplantation cyclophosphamide. The naive gate required viable CD3+CD4+ or CD3+CD8+ cells with CCR7+CD45RA+CD45RO-CD95-CD27+CD28+ phenotype. The related graft donor's blood sample was taken on the day of bone marrow donation. On this clone itself: No antigen is known for it.

Profiled with immunoSEQ multiplex PCR; TCRdb holds only in-frame clones, not every one. The sample lists roughly 32,000 clones; 75% to 95% were seen once. Whole-study findings and limits: Recipient CMV seropositivity and CMV reactivation strongly tracked TRB clonality.

V was clipped by 3 bases and J by 5 bases, with 7 bases between them. CDR1 is MDHEN, CDR2 SYDVKM, per germline. The CDR3 spans 12 residues. This TCR was sampled from a woman aged 55-70 years in good health, CMV-negative, and a related stem cell transplant donor. Sequencing was performed on naive CD4+ T cells sorted from PBMCs. The V gene is TRBV28, the J gene TRBJ1-2; D gene ambiguous. The chain's CDR3 is CASSFVPYGYTF. Written as DNA, the CDR3 is TGTGCCAGCAGTTTCGTTCCTTATGGCTACACCTTC.